One and the same sample provided the 26 T cell receptor beta chains below, sequenced in a study of blood T cell repertoires in COVID-19. Clones were sequenced by immunoSEQ multiplex PCR, and TCRdb holds only the in-frame ones, with some missing. Among some 370,000 clones listed, more than 70% were seen once. Sequenced material: peripheral blood. Every receptor here comes from a man aged 40-50 years with acute or convalescent COVID-19.

J is TRBJ2-5 and V is TRBV2; 11 nucleotides match TRBD2. CDR3 length: 15 residues. The germline V gene has CDR1 SNHLY and CDR2 FYNNEI. Unmatched junction bases numbered 10, after V lost 8 bases and J lost 5 bases. Here the CDR3 reads CASQPLAGGLETQYF. DNA of the CDR3: TGTGCCAGCCAGCCCCTAGCGGGAGGATTGGAGACCCAGTACTTC.

This sequence joins TRBV18 and TRBJ2-5; the match to TRBD2 covers 14 bases. J was trimmed by 5 bases and V by 5 bases; bases with no gene match: 7. The CDR3 length is 16 residues. Germline assignment: CDR1 KGHSH and CDR2 LQKENI. CDR3 in DNA: TGTGCCAGCTCATCGGGACTAGCGGGGGCCGGGGAGACCCAGTACTTC. It encodes CASSSGLAGAGETQYF.

This chain joins TRBV11-2 and TRBJ2-7, with D perhaps TRBD2 (5 bases). Germline loops: CDR1 SGHAT, CDR2 FQNNGV. The CDR3 runs to 16 residues. The V gene lost 0 bases and the J gene lost 7 bases, with 19 bases spanning the gap. The CDR3 loop reads CASSLDLTGTLREQYF. The CDR3 DNA sequence: TGTGCCAGCAGCTTAGATCTAACGGGAACCCTTAGGGAGCAGTACTTC.

This rearrangement joins TRBV28 to TRBJ1-2, with 10 bases aligning to TRBD1. V lost 4 bases to trimming and J lost 7 bases; unmatched junction nucleotides: 12. This CDR3 has 16 amino acids. Per germline, CDR1 MDHEN and CDR2 SYDVKM. The CDR3 loop reads CASSSPRQGARFGYTF. The DNA for the CDR3 is TGTGCCAGCAGTTCACCCCGACAGGGGGCGCGGTTTGGCTACACCTTC.

This clone was observed a handful of times. The chain joins TRBV9 to TRBJ2-7, with a tentative D call TRBD2 (6 bases). V was shortened by 0 bases and J by 4 bases, with 14 bases between the two germline ends. From germline, CDR1 is SGDLS and CDR2 YYNGEE. This CDR3 has 15 amino acids. CDR3 protein: CASSVDPGSRYEQYF. CDR3 nucleotides: TGTGCCAGCAGCGTAGATCCCGGGAGTCGGTACGAGCAGTACTTC.

This chain links TRBV6-5 with TRBJ1-1; 8 bases fit TRBD1. This CDR3 region has 15 residues. Germline V gives CDR1 MNHEY, CDR2 SVGAGI. The V segment lost 2 bases and the J segment 1 base; nucleotides outside the gene matches: 3. CDR3 sequence reads: CASSYGTGGNTEAFF. In nucleotides, the CDR3 is TGTGCCAGCAGTTACGGAACAGGGGGGAACACTGAAGCTTTCTTT.

V gene TRBV29-1 combines with J gene TRBJ2-3; tentatively, D is TRBD2 (5 bases). The CDR3 contains 11 residues. Deletions cut 1 base from V and 6 bases from J, with 5 bases between. Germline V gene sequence: CDR1 SQVTM, CDR2 ANQGSEA. The CDR3 region has the DNA TGCAGCGTTGAAGGGGAGGATACGCAGTATTTT. It codes for CSVEGEDTQYF.

The CDR3 nucleotides are TGTGCCAGCAGCTTATGGGGCGCGGGGCCCGACACCGGGGAGCTGTTTTTT. Protein sequence: CASSLWGAGPDTGELFF. This rearrangement joins TRBV5-4 to TRBJ2-2; perhaps TRBD2 as D (6 bases). CDR1 is SGHNT, CDR2 YYREEE, per germline (reference sequence). There are 17 residues in the CDR3. The V end was cut by 2 bases, the J end by 3 bases, with 17 bases between.

The chain employs TRBV7-9 and TRBJ2-2, with TRBD2 as a possible D gene (6 bases). The CDR3 is made up of 13 amino acids. Germline CDR1 is SEHNR and CDR2 is FQNEAQ (reference sequence). The V end lost 5 bases, the J end lost 9 bases, and 13 bases lay between the germline ends. The CDR3 nucleotides read TGTGCCAGCAGCCCCCACGGGGGAAGGGAGCTGTTTTTT. Amino acid sequence: CASSPHGGRELFF.

This clone appeared a few times. This chain joins TRBV27 and TRBJ2-7, with a weak D call TRBD2 (7 bases). The CDR3 runs 15 residues. The germline V gene encodes CDR1 MNHEY and CDR2 SMNVEV (reference sequence). Between the trimmed V and J ends, which lost 3 bases and 4 bases, there was a span of 16 bases. The CDR3 here is CASSLAGAYLYEQYF. The CDR3 nucleotides read TGTGCCAGCAGTTTGGCGGGGGCGTATCTATACGAGCAGTACTTC.

This sequence joins TRBV6-5 and TRBJ2-7; 12 bases agree with TRBD2. The ends lost 10 bases at V and 3 bases at J; junction bases unmatched: 4. Germline values: CDR1 MNHEY, CDR2 SVGAGI. The CDR3 has 13 residues. CDR3 in DNA: TGTGCCACCCGGACTAGCGGGAACTACGAGCAGTACTTC. Its protein is CATRTSGNYEQYF.

The rearrangement joins TRBV29-1 to TRBJ2-3, with 11 bases lining up with TRBD1. The CDR3 totals 14 residues. Germline loops: CDR1 SQVTM, CDR2 ANQGSEA. Unmatched junction bases numbered 6, after V lost 7 bases and J lost 3 bases. CDR3 protein: CSETGQGATDTQYF. CDR3 sequence (DNA): TGCAGCGAGACCGGACAGGGGGCTACAGATACGCAGTATTTT.

This clone was seen only a few times. This chain uses TRBV7-9 with TRBJ1-1; D gene unclear. The germline CDR1 and CDR2 sequences are SEHNR and FQNEAQ (reference sequence). This CDR3 is built from 13 residues. Trimming removed 4 bases from V and 0 bases from J, with 6 bases in between. CDR3 sequence (DNA): TGTGCCAGCAGCTCGGGAGTGAACACTGAAGCTTTCTTT. Its protein product is CASSSGVNTEAFF.

The chain links TRBV10-3 to TRBJ2-2, with D tentatively TRBD1 (6 bases). In germline, CDR1 is ENHRY, CDR2 SYGVKD. The CDR3 totals 14 residues. Trimming removed 3 bases at V and 3 bases at J, with 8 bases between. CDR3 in amino acids: CAISDGGDTGELFF. The CDR3 region has the DNA TGTGCCATCAGTGATGGGGGCGACACCGGGGAGCTGTTTTTT.

In its sample, this clone was seen once. The chain is built from TRBV9 and TRBJ1-3; D is unclear. The CDR3 runs to 18 residues. V lost 0 bases and J 0 bases, leaving 16 bases between the germline ends. Germline-derived CDR1 and CDR2 are SGDLS and YYNGEE. CDR3 amino acids: CASSVASYEDFSGNTIYF. The DNA for the CDR3 is TGTGCCAGCAGCGTAGCCTCATATGAGGACTTCTCTGGAAACACCATATATTTT.

This clone came up once. The sample contains more than one DNA sequence encoding this CDR3. The genes are TRBV30 and TRBJ2-7; possible D gene TRBD2, 6 bases. Germline lookup yields CDR1 GTSNPN and CDR2 SVGIG (reference sequence). The CDR3 sequence is 13 residues long. V gave up 0 bases and J gave up 4 bases, with 10 bases separating them. The CDR3 is CAWSVSGTYEQYF. The CDR3 DNA reads as TGTGCCTGGAGTGTTAGCGGAACTTACGAGCAGTACTTC.

This clone came up once. The gene calls are TRBV2 and TRBJ1-5; perhaps TRBD1 as D (6 bases). Germline CDR1 reads SNHLY; CDR2 reads FYNNEI. V lost 1 base, J lost 11 bases, and 12 bases lay in between. The CDR3 is 13 amino acids. The CDR3 DNA reads TGTGCCAGCAGTGAAGGGGGGCCCTTCGCCCAGCATTTT. Its translation is CASSEGGPFAQHF.

The chain has TRBV5-1 and TRBJ1-6, with D perhaps TRBD1 (6 bases). This CDR3 region has 16 residues. CDR1 and CDR2 (germline): SGHRS, YFSETQ. Trimming took 3 bases from V and 7 from J, leaving 17 bases between them. The DNA of the CDR3 is TGCGCCAGCAGCTCCGGCGGGGGGCGGCAGAATTCACCCCTCCACTTT. Translated: CASSSGGGRQNSPLHF. The complete variable domain, with remaining parts taken from reference TRBV5-1 and TRBJ1-6, reads KAGVTQTPRYLIKTRGQQVTLSCSPISGHRSVSWYQQTPGQGLQFLFEYFSETQRNKGNFPGRFSGRQFSNSRSEMNVSTLELGDSALYLCASSSGGGRQNSPLHFGNGTRLTVT.

V and J are TRBV27 and TRBJ2-3, with 7 bases matching TRBD1. The CDR3 covers 15 residues. Germline CDR1 MNHEY, CDR2 SMNVEV (reference sequence). V was clipped by 4 bases and J by 0 bases; unmatched bases: 4. The CDR3 DNA reads TGTGCCAGCAGTTGGACAGGAGTTAGCACAGATACGCAGTATTTT. Protein sequence: CASSWTGVSTDTQYF.

This chain joins TRBV28 and TRBJ2-7; D perhaps matches TRBD2 (6 bases). This CDR3 spans 16 amino acids. V lost 5 bases to trimming and J lost 0 bases, with 17 bases between them. Per the germline V gene, CDR1 is MDHEN and CDR2 is SYDVKM. CDR3 nucleotide sequence: TGTGCCAGCAGTCTACCTTCGCGGGAACCCTCCTACGAGCAGTACTTC. Protein sequence: CASSLPSREPSYEQYF.

The V and J genes are TRBV11-2 and TRBJ2-7; 9 bases line up with TRBD1. Germline trimming cut 5 bases from V and 3 bases from J; bases unmatched to any gene: 8. Germline V gene sequence: CDR1 SGHAT, CDR2 FQNNGV. The CDR3 totals 15 residues. This chain's CDR3 is CASSPGTGSYYEQYF. CDR3 in DNA: TGTGCCAGCAGCCCTGGGACAGGGTCATACTACGAGCAGTACTTC.

This clone has just one count. The chain combines TRBV4-2 with TRBJ2-2; D call uncertain. The CDR3 contains 16 residues. Germline values: CDR1 LGHNA, CDR2 YNFKEQ. The V gene lost 1 base and the J gene lost 1 base, with 10 bases spanning the gap. As DNA, the CDR3 is TGTGCCAGCAGCCAAGGACAACCTATGAACACCGGGGAGCTGTTTTTT. Protein sequence: CASSQGQPMNTGELFF.

The rearrangement links TRBV7-9 to TRBJ1-6, with D possibly TRBD1 on 5 matching bases. This CDR3 has 14 amino acids. The germline V and J ends were trimmed by 3 bases and 9 bases, with 12 bases remaining between them. CDR1 is SEHNR, CDR2 FQNEAQ, per germline (reference sequence). This CDR3 reads CASSLDLGGSPLHF. The CDR3, as DNA: TGTGCCAGCAGCTTGGACCTCGGGGGTTCACCCCTCCACTTT.

The rearrangement joins TRBV7-2 to TRBJ2-5, with D hard to call. This CDR3 is built from 13 residues. Germline CDR1 is SGHTA and CDR2 is FQGNSA. V was trimmed by 1 base and J by 5 bases, leaving 8 bases between them. This CDR3 is CASSLGRRETQYF. The DNA for the CDR3 is TGTGCCAGCAGCTTAGGTCGCCGGGAGACCCAGTACTTC.

The CDR3 region is CASSFRGPGTEAFF. CDR3 in DNA: TGTGCCAGCAGCTTTAGGGGCCCAGGCACTGAAGCTTTCTTT. The J gene is TRBJ1-1, the V gene TRBV7-9; TRBD1 might be the D (5 bases). This CDR3 spans 14 amino acids. Germline V gives CDR1 SEHNR, CDR2 FQNEAQ (reference sequence). V was cut by 3 bases and J by 4 bases, with 12 bases left in between.

This clone has only a few counts. The chain uses TRBV28 and TRBJ1-2, with 10 bases matching TRBD1. Germline CDR1 MDHEN, CDR2 SYDVKM. V lost 10 bases and J lost 2; bases outside the gene matches: 7. This CDR3 is built from 14 residues. The CDR3 coding sequence is TGTGCCATCTTCGAGGGACAGGGGAACTATGGCTACACCTTC. Its translation is CAIFEGQGNYGYTF.